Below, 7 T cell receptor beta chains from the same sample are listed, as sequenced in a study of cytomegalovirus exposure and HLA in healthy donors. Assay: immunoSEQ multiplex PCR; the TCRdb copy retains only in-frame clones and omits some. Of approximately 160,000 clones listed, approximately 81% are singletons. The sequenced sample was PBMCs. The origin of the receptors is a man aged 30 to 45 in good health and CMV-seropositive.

CDR3 nucleotides: TGTGCCATCAGTGAAGATCCGGGACAGCTTAATGAAAAACTGTTTTTT. As protein: CAISEDPGQLNEKLFF. V is TRBV10-3 and J is TRBJ1-4; TRBD1 aligns across 7 bases. This CDR3 comprises 16 residues. Unmatched junction bases numbered 8, after V lost 3 bases and J lost 4 bases. The germline gives CDR1 ENHRY, CDR2 SYGVKD.

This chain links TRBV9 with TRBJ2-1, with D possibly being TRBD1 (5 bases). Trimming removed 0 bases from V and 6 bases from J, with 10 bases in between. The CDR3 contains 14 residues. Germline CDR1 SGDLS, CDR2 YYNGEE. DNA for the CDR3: TGTGCCAGCAGCGTAGATCACAGGCGCAATGAGCAGTTCTTC. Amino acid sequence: CASSVDHRRNEQFF.

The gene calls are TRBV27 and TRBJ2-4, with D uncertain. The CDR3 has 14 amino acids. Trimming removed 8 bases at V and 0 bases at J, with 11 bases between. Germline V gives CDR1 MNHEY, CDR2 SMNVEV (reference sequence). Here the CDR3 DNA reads TGTGCCAGCTCCGACAAACTAGCCAAAAACATTCAGTACTTC. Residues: CASSDKLAKNIQYF.

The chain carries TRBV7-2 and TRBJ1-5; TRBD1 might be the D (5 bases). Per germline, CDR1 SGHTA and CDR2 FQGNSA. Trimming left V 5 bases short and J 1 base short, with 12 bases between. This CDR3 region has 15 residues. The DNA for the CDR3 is TGTGCCAGCAGCCCCCCGGGGGGAAGCAATCAGCCCCAGCATTTT. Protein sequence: CASSPPGGSNQPQHF.

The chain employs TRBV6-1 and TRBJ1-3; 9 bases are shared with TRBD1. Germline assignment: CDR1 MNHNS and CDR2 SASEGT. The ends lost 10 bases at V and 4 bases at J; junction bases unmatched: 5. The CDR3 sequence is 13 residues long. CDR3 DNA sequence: TGTGCCACATACAGGGGGCCGGGAAACACCATATATTTT. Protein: CATYRGPGNTIYF.

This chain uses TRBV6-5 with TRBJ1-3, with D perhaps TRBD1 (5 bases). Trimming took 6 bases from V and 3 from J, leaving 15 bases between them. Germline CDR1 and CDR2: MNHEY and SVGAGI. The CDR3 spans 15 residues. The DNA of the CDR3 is TGTGCCAGCAGGAGGCAGACAGACGGTGGAAACACCATATATTTT. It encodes CASRRQTDGGNTIYF.

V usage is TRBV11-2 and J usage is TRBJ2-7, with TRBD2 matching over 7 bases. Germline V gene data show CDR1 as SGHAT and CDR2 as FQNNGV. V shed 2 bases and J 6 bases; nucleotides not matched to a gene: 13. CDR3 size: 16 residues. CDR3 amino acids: CASSLFIRRERSEQYF. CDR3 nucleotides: TGTGCCAGCAGCTTATTCATAAGGCGGGAGCGGAGCGAGCAGTACTTC.